The rows below give T cell receptor beta chains drawn from one sample of a study of cytomegalovirus exposure and HLA in healthy donors. Data came from immunoSEQ multiplex PCR; TCRdb stores just in-frame clones and leaves some out. The sample contains fewer than 150,000 clones, approximately 76% of which appear only once. The sample taken for sequencing was PBMCs. The receptor set was obtained from a middle-aged man in good health and CMV-seropositive. The CDR3 runs from the conserved cysteine through the conserved F or W. The D gene is left open where the match is weak. Where a row states a size, it is once, few, many or the class of an expanded clone; other rows omit it.

v_call	d_call	clone_size	j_call	cdr3_aa	cdr3_nt
TRBV18	.	.	TRBJ1-4	CASSSLAGSTNEKLFF	TGTGCCAGCTCATCTCTCGCAGGTTCAACTAATGAAAAACTGTTTTTT
TRBV18	.	.	TRBJ2-3	CASSPLGSTITSTDTQYF	TGTGCCAGCTCACCGCTAGGATCCACTATAACTAGCACAGATACGCAGTATTTT
TRBV21-1	.	.	TRBJ1-5	CASSKVGRGCVNQPQHF	TGTGCCAGCAGCAAAGTAGGCAGGGGATGCGTTAATCAGCCCCAGCATTTT
TRBV2	TRBD2	few	TRBJ2-4	CASSVDGEGIQYF	TGTGCCAGCAGTGTTGATGGGGAGGGCATTCAGTACTTC
TRBV7-9	TRBD1	.	TRBJ2-3	CASGVGQGTDTQYF	TGTGCCAGCGGGGTTGGACAGGGGACAGATACGCAGTATTTT
TRBV6-5	.	.	TRBJ2-5	CASSYSDSQRRETQYF	TGTGCCAGCAGTTACTCGGACAGCCAGAGGAGAGAGACCCAGTACTTC
TRBV4-1	TRBD1	few	TRBJ1-2	CASSHPGQAYGYTF	TGCGCCAGCAGCCATCCGGGACAGGCCTATGGCTACACCTTC
TRBV5-6	.	few	TRBJ2-7	CASSAGAWVEQYF	TGTGCCAGCAGCGCGGGGGCCTGGGTCGAGCAGTACTTC
TRBV28	.	few	TRBJ1-1	CASSLGRPEAFF	TGTGCCAGCAGTTTGGGCAGGCCTGAAGCTTTCTTT
TRBV5-1	.	.	TRBJ1-1	CASSPRGGWTEAFF	TGCGCCAGCAGCCCGAGGGGGGGTTGGACTGAAGCTTTCTTT
TRBV6-1	TRBD1	.	TRBJ1-1	CASSEGTTGEGNTEAFF	TGTGCCAGCAGTGAAGGGACGACAGGGGAAGGGAACACTGAAGCTTTCTTT
TRBV6-1	.	.	TRBJ1-2	CASSEGGPTLYGYTF	TGTGCCAGCAGTGAAGGTGGCCCCACCCTCTATGGCTACACCTTC
TRBV7-9	TRBD2	once	TRBJ2-1	CASSLERARQGGNEQFF	TGTGCCAGCAGCTTAGAGAGAGCGAGGCAGGGAGGGAATGAGCAGTTCTTC
TRBV18	.	.	TRBJ1-5	CASSPLEADSNQPQHF	TGTGCCAGCTCACCCCTCGAGGCAGATAGCAATCAGCCCCAGCATTTT
TRBV28	.	.	TRBJ2-1	CASIRVPSSYNEQFF	TGTGCCAGCATACGGGTCCCTAGCTCCTACAATGAGCAGTTCTTC
TRBV9	.	.	TRBJ2-1	CASSVGEWEAQFF	TGTGCCAGCAGCGTAGGGGAGTGGGAGGCGCAGTTCTTC
TRBV5-6	.	.	TRBJ1-2	CASSSIEGELYGYTF	TGTGCCAGCAGCTCCATTGAGGGGGAGCTCTATGGCTACACCTTC
TRBV19	.	.	TRBJ2-1	CASSMGEVNEQFF	TGTGCCAGTAGTATGGGGGAGGTCAATGAGCAGTTCTTC
TRBV13	.	.	TRBJ2-6	CASSFGRAPFGANVLTF	TGTGCCAGCAGCTTCGGCAGGGCCCCCTTTGGGGCCAACGTCCTGACTTTC
TRBV19	TRBD1	once	TRBJ2-2	CASIGQATLHGELFF	TGTGCCAGTATCGGACAGGCTACCCTTCACGGGGAGCTGTTTTTT
TRBV11-2	TRBD1	.	TRBJ2-3	CASSFRGGTGGSDTQYF	TGTGCCAGCAGCTTTAGGGGGGGGACAGGGGGCTCAGATACGCAGTATTTT
TRBV5-5	TRBD1	.	TRBJ1-3	CASSLVVQGEGNTIYF	TGTGCCAGCAGCTTGGTGGTACAGGGGGAAGGAAACACCATATATTTT
TRBV11-2	.	once	TRBJ1-2	CASSLGGTQYGYTF	TGTGCCAGCAGCTTGGGCGGGACGCAATATGGCTACACCTTC
TRBV7-9	TRBD2	few	TRBJ2-5	CASINSGGAEETQYF	TGTGCCAGCATAAATAGCGGGGGGGCCGAAGAGACCCAGTACTTC
TRBV2	.	.	TRBJ2-1	CASTLDGSSYNEQFF	TGTGCCAGCACCCTGGACGGGAGCTCCTACAATGAGCAGTTCTTC
TRBV19	TRBD2	few	TRBJ2-6	CASGSGGKPGANVLTF	TGTGCCAGTGGGTCGGGGGGGAAACCTGGGGCCAACGTCCTGACTTTC
TRBV11-3	.	.	TRBJ1-2	CASSARGGYTF	TGTGCCAGCAGCGCAAGAGGCGGCTACACCTTC
TRBV7-9	.	.	TRBJ2-1	CASYSGGGNEQFF	TGTGCCAGCTATTCAGGAGGCGGGAATGAGCAGTTCTTC